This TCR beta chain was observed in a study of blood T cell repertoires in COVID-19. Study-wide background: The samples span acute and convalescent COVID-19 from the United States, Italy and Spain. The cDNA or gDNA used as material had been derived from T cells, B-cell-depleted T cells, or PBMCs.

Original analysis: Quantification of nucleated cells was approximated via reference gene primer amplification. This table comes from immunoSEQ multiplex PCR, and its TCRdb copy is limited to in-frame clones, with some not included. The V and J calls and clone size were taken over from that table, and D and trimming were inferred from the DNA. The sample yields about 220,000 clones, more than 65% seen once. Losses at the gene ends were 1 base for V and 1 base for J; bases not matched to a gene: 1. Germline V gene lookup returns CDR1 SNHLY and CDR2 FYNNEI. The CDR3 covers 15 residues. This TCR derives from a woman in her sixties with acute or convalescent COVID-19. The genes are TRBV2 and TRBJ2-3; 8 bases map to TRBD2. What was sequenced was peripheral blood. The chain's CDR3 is CASSEEAGGTDTQYF. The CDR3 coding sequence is TGTGCCAGCAGTGAAGAAGCGGGGGGCACAGATACGCAGTATTTT.